This T cell receptor (beta chain) was recovered during a study of neurological immune-mediated disorders. As for the study in general: Disease course was recorded as relapsing-remitting for roughly 30 and secondary progressive for 3 of the 34 multiple sclerosis patients.

MiXCR, run by TCRdb on the 5' RACE reads, gives a single entry per CDR3 protein. Of about 120,000 distinct CDR3 sequences detected, roughly 3.2% appear once; the ten largest clones hold 1% to 1.5%. There are many counts of this clonotype. This CDR3 contains 15 residues. V lost 0 bases to trimming and J lost 2 bases, with 14 bases between them. Per the germline V gene, CDR1 is DFQATT and CDR2 is SNEGSKA (reference sequence). This rearrangement joins TRBV20-1 to TRBJ2-7, with D maybe TRBD2 (6 bases). This receptor was identified in a woman under 40 with multiple sclerosis. Sequenced sample: PBMCs. The CDR3 loop reads CSARDESGFAYEQYF. For the CDR3, the DNA is TGCAGTGCTAGAGACGAGAGCGGGTTCGCCTACGAGCAGTACTTC.